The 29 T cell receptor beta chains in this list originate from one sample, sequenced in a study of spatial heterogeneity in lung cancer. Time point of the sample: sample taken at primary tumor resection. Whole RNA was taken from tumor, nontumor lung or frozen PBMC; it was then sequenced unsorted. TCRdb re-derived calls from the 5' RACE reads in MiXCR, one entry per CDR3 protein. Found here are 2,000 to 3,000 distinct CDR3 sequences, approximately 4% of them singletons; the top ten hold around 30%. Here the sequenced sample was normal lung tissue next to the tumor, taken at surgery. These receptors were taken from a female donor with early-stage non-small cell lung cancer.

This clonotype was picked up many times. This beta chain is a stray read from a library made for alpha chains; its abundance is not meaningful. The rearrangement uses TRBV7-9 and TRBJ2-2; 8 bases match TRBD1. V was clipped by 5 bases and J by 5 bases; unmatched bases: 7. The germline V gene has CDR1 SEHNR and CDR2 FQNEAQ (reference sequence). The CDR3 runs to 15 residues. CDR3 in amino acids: CASSVRTGTTGELFF. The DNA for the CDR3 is TGTGCCAGCAGCGTCCGGACAGGGACGACCGGGGAGCTGTTTTTT.

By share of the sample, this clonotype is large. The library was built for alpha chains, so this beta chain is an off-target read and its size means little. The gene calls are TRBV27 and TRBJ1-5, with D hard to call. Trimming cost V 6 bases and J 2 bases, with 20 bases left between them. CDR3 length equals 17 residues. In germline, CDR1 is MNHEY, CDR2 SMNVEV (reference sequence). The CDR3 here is CASRVNSNTRGNQPQHF. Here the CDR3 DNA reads TGTGCCAGCAGGGTGAACTCCAACACTAGGGGCAATCAGCCCCAGCATTTT.

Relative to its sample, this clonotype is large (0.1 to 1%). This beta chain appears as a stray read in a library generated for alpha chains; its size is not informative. The CDR3 loop reads CASSFVEGLTEAFF. The CDR3 bases are TGTGCCAGCAGCTTTGTGGAGGGACTCACTGAAGCTTTCTTT. V and J are TRBV7-9 and TRBJ1-1; D might be TRBD1 (5 bases). The CDR3 spans 14 residues. Trimming shortened V by 3 bases and J by 4 bases, and 12 bases separated the two germline ends. The germline gives CDR1 SEHNR, CDR2 FQNEAQ (reference sequence).

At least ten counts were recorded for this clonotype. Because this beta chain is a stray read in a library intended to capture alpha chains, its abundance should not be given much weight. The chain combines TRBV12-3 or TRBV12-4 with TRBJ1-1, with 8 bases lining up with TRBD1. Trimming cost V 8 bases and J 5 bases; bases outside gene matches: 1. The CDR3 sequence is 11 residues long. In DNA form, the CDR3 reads TGTGCCAGCCACAGGGGGACTGAAGCTTTCTTT. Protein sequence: CASHRGTEAFF.

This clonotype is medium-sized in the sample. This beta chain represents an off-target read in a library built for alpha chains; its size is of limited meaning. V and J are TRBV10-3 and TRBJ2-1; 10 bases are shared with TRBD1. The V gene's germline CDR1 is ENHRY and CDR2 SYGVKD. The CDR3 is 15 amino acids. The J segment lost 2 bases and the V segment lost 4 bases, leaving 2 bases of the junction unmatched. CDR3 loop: CAISGQGAAYNEQFF. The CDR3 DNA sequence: TGTGCCATCAGTGGACAGGGGGCCGCCTACAATGAGCAGTTCTTC.

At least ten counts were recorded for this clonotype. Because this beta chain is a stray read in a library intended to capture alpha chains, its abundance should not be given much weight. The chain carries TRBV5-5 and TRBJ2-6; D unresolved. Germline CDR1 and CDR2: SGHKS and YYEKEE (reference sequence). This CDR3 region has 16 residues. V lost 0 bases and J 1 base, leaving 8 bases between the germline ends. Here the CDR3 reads CASSLAGLSGANVLTF. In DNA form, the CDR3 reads TGTGCCAGCAGCTTGGCCGGCTTGTCTGGGGCCAACGTCCTGACTTTC.

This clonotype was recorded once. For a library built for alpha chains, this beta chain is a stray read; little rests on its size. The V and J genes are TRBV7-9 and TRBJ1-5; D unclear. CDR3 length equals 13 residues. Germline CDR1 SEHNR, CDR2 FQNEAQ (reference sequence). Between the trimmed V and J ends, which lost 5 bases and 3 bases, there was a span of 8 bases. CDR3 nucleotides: TGTGCCAGCAGCAACCATAACAATCAGCCCCAGCATTTT. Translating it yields CASSNHNNQPQHF.

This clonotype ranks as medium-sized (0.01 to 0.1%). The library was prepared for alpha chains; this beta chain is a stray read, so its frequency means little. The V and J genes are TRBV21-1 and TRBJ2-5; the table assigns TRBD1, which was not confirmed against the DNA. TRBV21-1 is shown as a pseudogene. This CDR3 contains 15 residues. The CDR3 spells CASSEILDRKETQYF. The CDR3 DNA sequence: TGTGCCAGCAGCGAAATATTGGACAGAAAAGAGACCCAGTACTTC.

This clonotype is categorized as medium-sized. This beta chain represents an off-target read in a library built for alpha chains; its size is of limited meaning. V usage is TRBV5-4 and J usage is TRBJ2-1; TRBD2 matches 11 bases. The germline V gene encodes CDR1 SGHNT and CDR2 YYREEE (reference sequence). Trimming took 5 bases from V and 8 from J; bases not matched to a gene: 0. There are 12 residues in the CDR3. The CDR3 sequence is CASRGLADEQFF. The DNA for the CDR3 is TGTGCCAGCAGGGGACTAGCGGATGAGCAGTTCTTC.

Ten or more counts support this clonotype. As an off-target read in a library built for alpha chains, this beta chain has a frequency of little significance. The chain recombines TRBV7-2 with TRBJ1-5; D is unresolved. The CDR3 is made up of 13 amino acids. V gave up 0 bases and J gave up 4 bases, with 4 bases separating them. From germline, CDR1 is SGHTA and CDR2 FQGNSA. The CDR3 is CASSLAANQPQHF. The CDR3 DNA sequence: TGTGCCAGCAGCTTAGCGGCGAATCAGCCCCAGCATTTT. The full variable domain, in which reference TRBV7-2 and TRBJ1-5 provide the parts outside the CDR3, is GAGVSQSPSNKVTEKGKDVELRCDPISGHTALYWYRQSLGQGLEFLIYFQGNSAPDKSGLPSDRFSAERTGGSVSTLTIQRTQQEDSAVYLCASSLAANQPQHFGDGTRLSIL.

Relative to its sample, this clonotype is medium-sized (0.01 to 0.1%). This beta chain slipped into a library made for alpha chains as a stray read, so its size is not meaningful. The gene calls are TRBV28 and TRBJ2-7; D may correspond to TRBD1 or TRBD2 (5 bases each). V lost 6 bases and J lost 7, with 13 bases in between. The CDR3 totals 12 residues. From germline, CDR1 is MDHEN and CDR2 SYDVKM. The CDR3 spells CASRSGPGEQYF. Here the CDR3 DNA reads TGTGCCAGCAGATCGGGACCGGGGGAGCAGTACTTC.

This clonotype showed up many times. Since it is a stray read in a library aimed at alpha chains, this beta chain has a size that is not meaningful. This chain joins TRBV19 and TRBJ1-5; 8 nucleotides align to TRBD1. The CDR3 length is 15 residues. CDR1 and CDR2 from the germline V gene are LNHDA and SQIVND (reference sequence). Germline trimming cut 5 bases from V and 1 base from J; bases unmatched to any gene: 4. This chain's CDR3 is CASSLRTGSNQPQHF. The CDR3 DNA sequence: TGTGCCAGTAGTCTCAGGACAGGGAGCAATCAGCCCCAGCATTTT.

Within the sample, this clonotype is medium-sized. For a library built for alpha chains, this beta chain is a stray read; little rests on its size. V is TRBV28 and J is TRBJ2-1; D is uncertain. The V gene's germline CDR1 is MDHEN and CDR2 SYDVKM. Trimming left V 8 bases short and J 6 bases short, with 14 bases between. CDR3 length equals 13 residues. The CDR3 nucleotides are TGTGCCAGCCGGCCCCAGGACGCCAATGAGCAGTTCTTC. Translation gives CASRPQDANEQFF.

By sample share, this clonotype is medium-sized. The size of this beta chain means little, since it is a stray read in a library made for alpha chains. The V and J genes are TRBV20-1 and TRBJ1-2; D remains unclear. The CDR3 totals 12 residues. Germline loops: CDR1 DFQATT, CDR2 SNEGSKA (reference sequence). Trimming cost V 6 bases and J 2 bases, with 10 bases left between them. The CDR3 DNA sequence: TGCAGTGCCCCTGGACGGAACTATGGCTACACCTTC. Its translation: CSAPGRNYGYTF.

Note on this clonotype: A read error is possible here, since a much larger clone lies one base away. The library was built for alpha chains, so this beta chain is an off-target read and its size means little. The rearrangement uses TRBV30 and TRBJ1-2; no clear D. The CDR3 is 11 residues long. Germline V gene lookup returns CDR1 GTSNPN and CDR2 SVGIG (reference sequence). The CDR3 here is CAWSVGYGYNF. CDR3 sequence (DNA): TGTGCCTGGAGTGTAGGCTATGGCTACAACTTC.

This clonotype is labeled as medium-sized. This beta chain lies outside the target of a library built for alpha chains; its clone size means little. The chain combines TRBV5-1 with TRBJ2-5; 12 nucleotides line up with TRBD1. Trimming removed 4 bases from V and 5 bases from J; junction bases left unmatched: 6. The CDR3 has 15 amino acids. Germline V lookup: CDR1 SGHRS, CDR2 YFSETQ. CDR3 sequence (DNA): TGCGCCAGCAGCGCGGGACAGGGGGCGTTTGAGACCCAGTACTTC. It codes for CASSAGQGAFETQYF. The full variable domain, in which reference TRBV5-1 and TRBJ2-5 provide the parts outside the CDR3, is KAGVTQTPRYLIKTRGQQVTLSCSPISGHRSVSWYQQTPGQGLQFLFEYFSETQRNKGNFPGRFSGRQFSNSRSEMNVSTLELGDSALYLCASSAGQGAFETQYFGPGTRLLVL.

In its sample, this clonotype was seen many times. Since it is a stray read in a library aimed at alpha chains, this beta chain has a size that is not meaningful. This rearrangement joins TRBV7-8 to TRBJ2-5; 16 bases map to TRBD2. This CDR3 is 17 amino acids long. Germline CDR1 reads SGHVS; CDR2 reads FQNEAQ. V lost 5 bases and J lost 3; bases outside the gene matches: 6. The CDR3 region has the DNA TGTGCCAGCAGCCCTCCGGGACTAGCGGGAGGGAAAGAGACCCAGTACTTC. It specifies CASSPPGLAGGKETQYF. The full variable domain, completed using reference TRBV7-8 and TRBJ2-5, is GAGVSQSPRYKVAKRGQDVALRCDPISGHVSLFWYQQALGQGPEFLTYFQNEAQLDKSGLPSDRFFAERPEGSVSTLKIQRTQQEDSAVYLCASSPPGLAGGKETQYFGPGTRLLVL.

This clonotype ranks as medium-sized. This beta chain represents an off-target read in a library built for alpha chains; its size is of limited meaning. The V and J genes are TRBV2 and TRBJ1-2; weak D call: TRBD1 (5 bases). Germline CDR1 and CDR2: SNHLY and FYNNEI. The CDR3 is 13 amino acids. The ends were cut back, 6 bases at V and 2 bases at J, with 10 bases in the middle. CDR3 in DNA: TGTGCCAGCAGGACGGGACCGAACTATGGCTACACCTTC. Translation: CASRTGPNYGYTF. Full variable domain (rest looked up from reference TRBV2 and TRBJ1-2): EPEVTQTPSHQVTQMGQEVILRCVPISNHLYFYWYRQILGQKVEFLVSFYNNEISEKSEIFDDQFSVERPDGSNFTLKIRSTKLEDSAMYFCASRTGPNYGYTFGSGTRLTVV.

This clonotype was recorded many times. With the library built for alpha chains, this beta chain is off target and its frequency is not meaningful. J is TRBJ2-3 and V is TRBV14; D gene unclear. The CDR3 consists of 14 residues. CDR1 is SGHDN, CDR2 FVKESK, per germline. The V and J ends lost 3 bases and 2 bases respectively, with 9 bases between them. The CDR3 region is CASSQGRHTDTQYF. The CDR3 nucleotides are TGTGCCAGCAGCCAGGGCCGACACACAGATACGCAGTATTTT.

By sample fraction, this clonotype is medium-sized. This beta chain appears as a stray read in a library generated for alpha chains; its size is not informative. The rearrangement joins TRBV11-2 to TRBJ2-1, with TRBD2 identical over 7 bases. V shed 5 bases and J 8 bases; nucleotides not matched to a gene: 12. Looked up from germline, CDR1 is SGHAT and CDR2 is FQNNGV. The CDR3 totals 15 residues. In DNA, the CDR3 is TGTGCCAGCAGCCCGGGAGGCGGGAGCGGTGATGAGCAGTTCTTC. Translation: CASSPGGGSGDEQFF.

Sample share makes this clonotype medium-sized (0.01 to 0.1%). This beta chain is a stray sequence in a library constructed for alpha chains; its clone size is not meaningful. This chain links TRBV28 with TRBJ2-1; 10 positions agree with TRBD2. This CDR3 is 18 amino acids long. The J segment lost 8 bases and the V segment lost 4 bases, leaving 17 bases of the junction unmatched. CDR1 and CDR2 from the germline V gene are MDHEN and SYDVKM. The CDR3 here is CASSWPASGRAPIDEQFF. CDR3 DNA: TGTGCCAGCAGTTGGCCGGCCAGCGGGAGGGCCCCGATCGATGAGCAGTTCTTC.

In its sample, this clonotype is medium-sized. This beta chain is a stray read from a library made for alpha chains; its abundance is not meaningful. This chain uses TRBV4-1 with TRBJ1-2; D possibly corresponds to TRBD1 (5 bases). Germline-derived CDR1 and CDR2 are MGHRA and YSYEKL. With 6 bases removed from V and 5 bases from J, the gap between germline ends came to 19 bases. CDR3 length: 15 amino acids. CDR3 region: CASRTEATSGYGYTF. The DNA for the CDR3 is TGCGCCAGCAGGACAGAAGCCACAAGTGGTTATGGCTACACCTTC.

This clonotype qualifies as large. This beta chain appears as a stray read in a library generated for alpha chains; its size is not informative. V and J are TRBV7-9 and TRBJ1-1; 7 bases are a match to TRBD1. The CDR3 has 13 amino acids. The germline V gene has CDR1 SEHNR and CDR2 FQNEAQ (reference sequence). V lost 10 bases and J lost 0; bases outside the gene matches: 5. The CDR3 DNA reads TGTGCCACAGAGACAGGGATGAACACTGAAGCTTTCTTT. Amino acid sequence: CATETGMNTEAFF.

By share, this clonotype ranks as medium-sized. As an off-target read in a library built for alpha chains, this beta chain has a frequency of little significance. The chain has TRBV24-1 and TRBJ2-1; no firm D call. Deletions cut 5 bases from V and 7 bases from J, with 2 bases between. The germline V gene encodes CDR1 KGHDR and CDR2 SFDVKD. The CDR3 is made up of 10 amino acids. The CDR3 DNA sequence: TGTGCCACCAGTGGAAATGAGCAGTTCTTC. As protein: CATSGNEQFF.

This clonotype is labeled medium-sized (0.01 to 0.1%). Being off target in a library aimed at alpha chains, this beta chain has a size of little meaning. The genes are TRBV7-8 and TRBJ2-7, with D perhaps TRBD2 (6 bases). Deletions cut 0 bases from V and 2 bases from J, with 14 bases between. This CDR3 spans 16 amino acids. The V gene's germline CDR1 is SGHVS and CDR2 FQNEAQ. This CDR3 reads CASSLAGRDAAYEQYF. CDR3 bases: TGTGCCAGCAGCTTAGCGGGGCGGGATGCAGCCTACGAGCAGTACTTC.

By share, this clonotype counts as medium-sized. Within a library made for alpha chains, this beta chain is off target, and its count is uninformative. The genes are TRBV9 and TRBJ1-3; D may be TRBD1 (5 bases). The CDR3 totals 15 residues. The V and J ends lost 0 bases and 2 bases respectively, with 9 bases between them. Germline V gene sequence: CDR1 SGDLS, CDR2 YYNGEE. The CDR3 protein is CASSVERGAGNTIYF. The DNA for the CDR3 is TGTGCCAGCAGCGTAGAAAGGGGCGCTGGAAACACCATATATTTT.

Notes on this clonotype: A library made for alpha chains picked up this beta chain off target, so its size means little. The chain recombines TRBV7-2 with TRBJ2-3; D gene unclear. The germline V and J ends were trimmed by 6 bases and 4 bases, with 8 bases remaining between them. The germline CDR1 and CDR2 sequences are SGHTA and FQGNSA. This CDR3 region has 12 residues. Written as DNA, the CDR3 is TGTGCCAGCAGGCCTGTCGCAGATACGCAGTATTTT. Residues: CASRPVADTQYF.

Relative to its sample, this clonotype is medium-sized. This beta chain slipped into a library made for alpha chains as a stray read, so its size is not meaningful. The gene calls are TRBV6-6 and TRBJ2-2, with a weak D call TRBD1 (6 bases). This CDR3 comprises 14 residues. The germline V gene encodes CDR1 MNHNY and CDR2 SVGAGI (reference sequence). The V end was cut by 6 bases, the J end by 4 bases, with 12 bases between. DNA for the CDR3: TGTGCCAGCAGCCCCGGACAGACCACCGGGGAGCTGTTTTTT. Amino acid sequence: CASSPGQTTGELFF.

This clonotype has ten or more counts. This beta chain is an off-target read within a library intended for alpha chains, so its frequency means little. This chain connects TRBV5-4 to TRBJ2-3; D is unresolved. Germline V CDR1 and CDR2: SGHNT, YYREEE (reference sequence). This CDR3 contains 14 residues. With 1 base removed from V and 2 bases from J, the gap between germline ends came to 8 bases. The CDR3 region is CASSLSRYTDTQYF. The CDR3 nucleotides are TGTGCCAGCAGCTTGTCCAGATACACAGATACGCAGTATTTT. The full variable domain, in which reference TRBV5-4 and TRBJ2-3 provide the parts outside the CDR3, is ETGVTQSPTHLIKTRGQQVTLRCSSQSGHNTVSWYQQALGQGPQFIFQYYREEENGRGNFPPRFSGLQFPNYSSELNVNALELDDSALYLCASSLSRYTDTQYFGPGTRLTVL.